The rows below give T cell receptor beta chains drawn from one sample of a study of blood T cells in healthy people across ages. TCRdb itself ran the 5' RACE reads through MiXCR, one entry per CDR3 protein. The repertoire holds 780,000 or so distinct CDR3 sequences, with roughly three fifths as singletons. The specimen sequenced was blood. These TCRs come from a man in his forties in good health. CDR3s leave out the opening cysteine and the closing phenylalanine or tryptophan. The D gene is left open where the match is weak.

v_gene	j_gene	d_gene	CDR3aa
TRBV6-1	TRBJ2-3	-	ASSPLVLGTTSTDTQY
TRBV9	TRBJ2-5	-	ASSAGLAVETQY
TRBV20-1	TRBJ2-1	-	SARARGSDEQF
TRBV15	TRBJ1-2	TRBD1	ATWTGGKDYGYT
TRBV6-6	TRBJ2-7	TRBD1	ASSTGDRIYEQY
TRBV7-2	TRBJ1-4	-	ACSLARTAQKLF
TRBV20-1	-	TRBD2	SARDIGRLAGIYEQY
TRBV20-1	TRBJ2-7	TRBD2	SARVLAGSYEQY
TRBV10-3	TRBJ2-1	-	AISETSTSSYNEQF
TRBV20-1	TRBJ2-1	-	SASKGNEQF
TRBV27	TRBJ2-1	-	ASSQDGTYNEQF
TRBV7-3	TRBJ2-2	-	ASSFRPRELTGELF
TRBV7-9	TRBJ2-1	TRBD1	ASSGQQGSSYNEQF
TRBV27	TRBJ2-2	-	ASSLVQVSPGELF
TRBV3-1	TRBJ2-2	TRBD1	ASSTKDRAGGELF
TRBV28	TRBJ2-1	-	ASSLLVAGQF
TRBV5-1	TRBJ2-7	TRBD1	ASSLRGTAYEQY
TRBV7-3	-	-	ASSADGTPWDEQY
TRBV4-3	TRBJ2-7	TRBD1	ASSAGTGPYEQY
TRBV5-1	TRBJ2-1	-	AGSSYRTYNEQF